One sample yielded the 5 T cell receptor beta chains listed below, sequenced in a study of control samples from healthy donors and cancer patients. TCRdb keeps only in-frame clones here, not all; method: immunoSEQ multiplex PCR. Among some 130,000 clones, 93% were seen once, and the ten largest hold 1.7%. The material sequenced was PBMCs. All receptors come from a man between 45 and 60 years old with head and neck cancer.

The chain uses TRBV5-6 and TRBJ2-7; 8 nucleotides align to TRBD1. The V segment lost 3 bases and the J segment 5 bases; nucleotides outside the gene matches: 10. This CDR3 contains 15 residues. Germline V CDR1 and CDR2: SGHDT, YYEEEE. The CDR3 is CASSSAGGLRDEQYF. CDR3 coding DNA: TGTGCCAGCAGCTCTGCAGGGGGCCTTCGAGACGAGCAGTACTTC.

The chain links TRBV30 to TRBJ1-1; D ambiguous. V lost 0 bases to trimming and J lost 4 bases, with 3 bases between them. This CDR3 spans 11 amino acids. Germline CDR1 is GTSNPN and CDR2 is SVGIG (reference sequence). For the CDR3, the DNA is TGTGCCTGGAGTGTAACCACTGAAGCTTTCTTT. Amino acids: CAWSVTTEAFF.

The chain links TRBV4-3 to TRBJ1-6, with no clear D. Trimming shortened V by 1 base and J by 11 bases, and 6 bases separated the two germline ends. The CDR3 contains 12 residues. CDR1 and CDR2 from the germline V gene are LGHNA and YSLEER. CDR3 coding DNA: TGCGCCAGCAGCCAAGCTTATGCACCCCTCCACTTT. Its protein product is CASSQAYAPLHF.

V usage is TRBV27 and J usage is TRBJ1-5; 9 positions match TRBD1. Germline CDR1 is MNHEY and CDR2 is SMNVEV (reference sequence). V was clipped by 1 base and J by 4 bases; unmatched bases: 11. There are 18 residues in the CDR3. CDR3 amino acids: CASSLYSRVGQGNQPQHF. Written as DNA, the CDR3 is TGTGCCAGCAGTTTATACTCACGGGTGGGACAGGGTAATCAGCCCCAGCATTTT.

This clone was seen a handful of times. V is TRBV6-2 or TRBV6-3 and J is TRBJ1-5; 8 nucleotides align to TRBD1. The CDR3 is 14 amino acids. After removal of 2 bases from V and 6 bases from J, the junction contained 3 bases not matched to a gene. CDR1 MNHEY and CDR2 SVGEGT come from the germline V gene. CDR3 sequence: CASSYRQGSQPQHF. The CDR3 DNA reads TGTGCCAGCAGTTACCGACAGGGGAGTCAGCCCCAGCATTTT.